What follows are 2 T cell receptor beta chains derived from one specimen sequenced in a study of T cells in Graves' hyperthyroidism and ophthalmopathy. RNA transcripts served as the template for amplifying TCR beta CDR3 regions. First-round RT-PCR with HTBI primers amplified the TCR CDR3 region. Via MiXCR, TCRdb re-called the multiplex PCR reads, giving one row per CDR3 protein. The sample lists a few hundred thousand distinct CDR3 sequences, 15% to 20% occurring once. What was sequenced was blood. Receptors were obtained from a woman aged 25 to 39 with Graves' ophthalmopathy.

This clonotype was found a few times. The CDR3 reads CASSFTMVGQETQYF. CDR3 nucleotides: TGTGCCAGCAGCTTCACGATGGTAGGGCAAGAGACCCAGTACTTC. V usage is TRBV5-6 and J usage is TRBJ2-5; D remains ambiguous. The CDR3 length is 15 residues. With 2 bases removed from V and 2 bases from J, the gap between germline ends came to 13 bases. CDR1 and CDR2 (germline): SGHDT, YYEEEE.

In this sample, this clonotype turned up a few times. The V gene is TRBV5-1, the J gene TRBJ1-2, with D possibly TRBD1 on 5 matching bases. V was trimmed by 3 bases and J by 4 bases, leaving 25 bases between them. Germline V gene sequence: CDR1 SGHRS, CDR2 YFSETQ. The length of the CDR3 is 18 residues. The CDR3 DNA is TGCGCCAGCAGCTCCCACCTCTTGTATAAGGGACTCCTCTATGGCTACACCTTC. This gives the protein CASSSHLLYKGLLYGYTF.